Here is one TCR beta chain with its context. Its antigen is still unknown. One end of the junction varies from germline; a read error may be responsible. This record belongs to a study of T cell responses to AZD1222 COVID-19 vaccine. Broader study findings: Two AZD1222 administrations were followed by greater Spike-specific TCR breadth and depth. Spike regions recognized by vaccine-associated CD4 TCRs spanned the protein, led by 160-218 and 743-854. Variant regions that are unmutated are reportedly the target of nearly half of spike-specific TCRs.

Profiled with immunoSEQ multiplex PCR; TCRdb holds only in-frame clones, not every one. The sample has about 180,000 clones, over 90% seen once. CDR1 LNHDA and CDR2 SQIVND come from the germline V gene (reference sequence). The CDR3 covers 16 residues. The source of this sequence is an adult who received the AZD1222 COVID-19 vaccine. This specimen was peripheral blood, taken 28 days after the second AZD1222 dose. The gene calls are TRBV19 and TRBJ1-2; TRBD1 might be the D (6 bases). The CDR3 coding sequence is TGTGCCAGCAGTAGTGCCCTCGCAGGGACAAACTATGGCTACACCTTC. It codes for CASSSALAGTNYGYTF.